These T cell receptor beta chains were read from a single sample in a study of cytomegalovirus exposure and HLA in healthy donors. TCRdb's table, derived via immunoSEQ multiplex PCR, lists solely in-frame clones and lacks some. The top ten hold around 1.6% of the sample, which has roughly 150,000 clones, over 70% seen once. The sample consisted of PBMCs. The origin of the receptors is a young woman in good health and CMV-seronegative. The CDR3 runs from the conserved cysteine through the conserved F or W. Fields, in order: V gene, clone size, D gene, J gene, CDR3 length, CDR3 DNA, CDR3 protein. The D gene is left open where the match is weak. Clone size is not always given. Where it is, it says once, few, many or a class for expanded clones.

v_call: TRBV7-3; clone_size: NA; d_call: TRBD1; j_call: TRBJ2-2; cdr3_length: 16; cdr3_nt: TGTGCCAGCAGCACTAACCGGGACAGTAGCTCCGGGGAGCTGTTTTTT; cdr3_aa: CASSTNRDSSSGELFF
v_call: TRBV6-5; clone_size: NA; d_call: NA; j_call: TRBJ1-1; cdr3_length: 16; cdr3_nt: TGTGCCAGCAGTTACGATACTCAGGGGTTAAAAGCTGAAGCTTTCTTT; cdr3_aa: CASSYDTQGLKAEAFF
v_call: TRBV30; clone_size: few; d_call: NA; j_call: TRBJ1-1; cdr3_length: 13; cdr3_nt: TGTGCCTGGAGTCAAACAGGGAGCACTGAAGCTTTCTTT; cdr3_aa: CAWSQTGSTEAFF
v_call: TRBV6-1; clone_size: NA; d_call: NA; j_call: TRBJ1-2; cdr3_length: 15; cdr3_nt: TGTGCCAGCAGGTCCCCGCGGCAGGGAGGCTATGGCTACACCTTC; cdr3_aa: CASRSPRQGGYGYTF
v_call: TRBV7-2; clone_size: NA; d_call: TRBD2; j_call: TRBJ2-1; cdr3_length: 17; cdr3_nt: TGTGCCAGCAGCTTAGTCACTAGCGGGGGGGCAGACAATGAGCAGTTCTTC; cdr3_aa: CASSLVTSGGADNEQFF
v_call: TRBV9; clone_size: NA; d_call: TRBD2; j_call: TRBJ2-2; cdr3_length: 16; cdr3_nt: TGTGCCAGCAGCGCAAGCGGGGGGGCTGGGACCGGGGAGCTGTTTTTT; cdr3_aa: CASSASGGAGTGELFF
v_call: TRBV2; clone_size: NA; d_call: NA; j_call: TRBJ1-2; cdr3_length: 16; cdr3_nt: TGTGCCAGCAGTGAAGCCCCGATCCAGGGTTTGGGTGGCTACACCTTC; cdr3_aa: CASSEAPIQGLGGYTF
v_call: TRBV6-5; clone_size: few; d_call: NA; j_call: TRBJ2-5; cdr3_length: 13; cdr3_nt: TGTGCCAGCAGTGGCGACTGGCAAGAGACCCAGTACTTC; cdr3_aa: CASSGDWQETQYF
v_call: TRBV18; clone_size: NA; d_call: NA; j_call: TRBJ1-5; cdr3_length: 14; cdr3_nt: TGTGCCAGCTCACCATCCGACACCCAACAGCCCCAGCATTTT; cdr3_aa: CASSPSDTQQPQHF
v_call: TRBV11-3; clone_size: NA; d_call: NA; j_call: TRBJ2-1; cdr3_length: 14; cdr3_nt: TGTGCCAGCAGCCCCGGAGGGTCGGCCAATGAGCAGTTCTTC; cdr3_aa: CASSPGGSANEQFF
v_call: TRBV30; clone_size: NA; d_call: NA; j_call: TRBJ1-5; cdr3_length: 13; cdr3_nt: TGTGCCTGGAGTGTACTCCGGAATCAGCCCCAGCATTTT; cdr3_aa: CAWSVLRNQPQHF
v_call: TRBV6-1; clone_size: NA; d_call: NA; j_call: TRBJ2-7; cdr3_length: 13; cdr3_nt: TGTGCCAGCATAGCAGGGGGGTTATACGAGCAGTACTTC; cdr3_aa: CASIAGGLYEQYF
v_call: TRBV5-1; clone_size: few; d_call: NA; j_call: TRBJ2-1; cdr3_length: 16; cdr3_nt: TGCGCCAGCAGCTTGGAGGGGGGGGTCTCCTACAATGAGCAGTTCTTC; cdr3_aa: CASSLEGGVSYNEQFF
v_call: TRBV11-2; clone_size: few; d_call: TRBD1; j_call: TRBJ2-6; cdr3_length: 18; cdr3_nt: TGTGCCAGCAGCCCAAGAACACAGGGGACCCTTGAGGCCAACGTCCTGACTTTC; cdr3_aa: CASSPRTQGTLEANVLTF
v_call: TRBV7-9; clone_size: NA; d_call: NA; j_call: TRBJ1-2; cdr3_length: 15; cdr3_nt: TGTGCCAGCAGCTTAGATGGCAGGCAGGGAATTGGCTACACCTTC; cdr3_aa: CASSLDGRQGIGYTF
v_call: TRBV5-1; clone_size: NA; d_call: NA; j_call: TRBJ2-7; cdr3_length: 14; cdr3_nt: TGCGCCAGCAGCTTGGTGGGGGGCTCCTACGAGCAGTACTTC; cdr3_aa: CASSLVGGSYEQYF
v_call: TRBV6-5; clone_size: NA; d_call: NA; j_call: TRBJ1-5; cdr3_length: 14; cdr3_nt: TGTGCCAGCAGTACAGGCCTCTTGAATCAGCCCCAGCATTTT; cdr3_aa: CASSTGLLNQPQHF
v_call: TRBV7-9; clone_size: NA; d_call: NA; j_call: TRBJ1-5; cdr3_length: 15; cdr3_nt: TGTGCCAGCAGCTTAGGAGACAGCCACAATCAGCCCCAGCATTTT; cdr3_aa: CASSLGDSHNQPQHF
v_call: TRBV4-2; clone_size: NA; d_call: TRBD1; j_call: TRBJ1-2; cdr3_length: 14; cdr3_nt: TGTGCCAGCAGCTCCGGGACAGGGTTATATGGCTACACCTTC; cdr3_aa: CASSSGTGLYGYTF
v_call: TRBV5-1; clone_size: once; d_call: NA; j_call: TRBJ1-3; cdr3_length: 16; cdr3_nt: TGCGCCAGCAGCTTGGCTGCAGGGCCCTCTGGAAACACCATATATTTT; cdr3_aa: CASSLAAGPSGNTIYF
v_call: TRBV9; clone_size: once; d_call: TRBD1; j_call: TRBJ1-6; cdr3_length: 16; cdr3_nt: TGTGCCAGCAGCGTAGCTTGGGGACAGGAGTACGCGCCCCTCCACTTT; cdr3_aa: CASSVAWGQEYAPLHF
v_call: TRBV7-3; clone_size: NA; d_call: TRBD2; j_call: TRBJ2-3; cdr3_length: 16; cdr3_nt: TGTGCCAGCAGCCTCCTTAGCGGGGGAGGGGCAGATACGCAGTATTTT; cdr3_aa: CASSLLSGGGADTQYF
v_call: TRBV2; clone_size: few; d_call: NA; j_call: TRBJ2-7; cdr3_length: 15; cdr3_nt: TGTGCCAGTACTCACGGGGAGGTGGCGGGTTACGAGCAGTACTTC; cdr3_aa: CASTHGEVAGYEQYF
v_call: TRBV7-6; clone_size: NA; d_call: TRBD2; j_call: TRBJ2-3; cdr3_length: 16; cdr3_nt: TGTGCCAGCAGCCGGACTAGCGGGGGGGCCCCAGATACGCAGTATTTT; cdr3_aa: CASSRTSGGAPDTQYF
v_call: TRBV27; clone_size: NA; d_call: NA; j_call: TRBJ2-3; cdr3_length: 15; cdr3_nt: TGTGCCAGCAGTTCCTACCCTACTAGAGTTGTGGCGCAGTATTTT; cdr3_aa: CASSSYPTRVVAQYF
v_call: TRBV10-2; clone_size: NA; d_call: NA; j_call: TRBJ1-6; cdr3_length: 16; cdr3_nt: TGCGCCAGCTCTTTTTCGGGGGATCCCTCGAATTCACCCCTCCACTTT; cdr3_aa: CASSFSGDPSNSPLHF
v_call: TRBV6-5; clone_size: NA; d_call: TRBD1; j_call: TRBJ2-7; cdr3_length: 14; cdr3_nt: TGTGCCGTGGGGGGACAGGGGAACTCCTACGAGCAGTACTTC; cdr3_aa: CAVGGQGNSYEQYF
v_call: TRBV28; clone_size: NA; d_call: NA; j_call: TRBJ2-7; cdr3_length: 14; cdr3_nt: TGTGCCAGCAGTCCTCCAGGGAAGAACTACGAGCAGTACTTC; cdr3_aa: CASSPPGKNYEQYF
v_call: TRBV5-1; clone_size: NA; d_call: TRBD1; j_call: TRBJ1-2; cdr3_length: 14; cdr3_nt: TGCGCCAGCAGCCCAAGAGGGACAGCGAATGGCTACACCTTC; cdr3_aa: CASSPRGTANGYTF
v_call: TRBV7-6; clone_size: NA; d_call: TRBD2; j_call: TRBJ2-1; cdr3_length: 15; cdr3_nt: TGTGCCAGCAGCCTTTGGACTAGCGGGGGGAATGAGCAGTTCTTC; cdr3_aa: CASSLWTSGGNEQFF
v_call: TRBV5-1; clone_size: NA; d_call: TRBD2; j_call: TRBJ2-5; cdr3_length: 17; cdr3_nt: TGCGCCAGCAGCCCGCCCACAGGGACTAGCGGGGGTGAGACCCAGTACTTC; cdr3_aa: CASSPPTGTSGGETQYF
v_call: TRBV7-9; clone_size: NA; d_call: NA; j_call: TRBJ2-7; cdr3_length: 12; cdr3_nt: TGTGCCGGGGGGAGCCGTCAATACGAGCAGTACTTC; cdr3_aa: CAGGSRQYEQYF
v_call: TRBV18; clone_size: NA; d_call: NA; j_call: TRBJ2-1; cdr3_length: 14; cdr3_nt: TGTGCCAGCTCACCTAATCCGGGGGTCGATGAGCAGTTCTTC; cdr3_aa: CASSPNPGVDEQFF
v_call: TRBV29-1; clone_size: NA; d_call: TRBD2; j_call: TRBJ2-5; cdr3_length: 16; cdr3_nt: TGCAGCGCATACGACTCAGCGGGGACGATTGTGGAGACCCAGTACTTC; cdr3_aa: CSAYDSAGTIVETQYF
v_call: TRBV25-1; clone_size: NA; d_call: TRBD1; j_call: TRBJ1-4; cdr3_length: 15; cdr3_nt: TGTGCCAGCAGTGAACATGGGACAGGGAGTGAAAAACTGTTTTTT; cdr3_aa: CASSEHGTGSEKLFF
v_call: TRBV6-1; clone_size: NA; d_call: TRBD1; j_call: TRBJ2-7; cdr3_length: 13; cdr3_nt: TGTGCCAGCAATCGACAGGGGATAGACGAGCAGTACTTC; cdr3_aa: CASNRQGIDEQYF
v_call: TRBV14; clone_size: few; d_call: NA; j_call: TRBJ2-7; cdr3_length: 14; cdr3_nt: TGTGCCAGCAGCCTTACACAGGTATCCTACGAGCAGTACTTC; cdr3_aa: CASSLTQVSYEQYF
v_call: TRBV18; clone_size: NA; d_call: NA; j_call: TRBJ1-1; cdr3_length: 13; cdr3_nt: TGTGCCAGCTCCGACTCACGGGACACTGAAGCTTTCTTT; cdr3_aa: CASSDSRDTEAFF
v_call: TRBV5-6; clone_size: NA; d_call: TRBD1; j_call: TRBJ2-5; cdr3_length: 16; cdr3_nt: TGTGCCAGCAGCTTGGTGAGGGACAGGGGAAGGGAGACCCAGTACTTC; cdr3_aa: CASSLVRDRGRETQYF
v_call: TRBV19; clone_size: NA; d_call: TRBD2; j_call: TRBJ2-5; cdr3_length: 16; cdr3_nt: TGTGCCAGTAGTCCAAGACTAGCGGGGGGGCACGAGACCCAGTACTTC; cdr3_aa: CASSPRLAGGHETQYF
v_call: TRBV2; clone_size: NA; d_call: NA; j_call: TRBJ2-1; cdr3_length: 13; cdr3_nt: TGTGCCAGCACTCTCAGTTACGACAATGAGCAGTTCTTC; cdr3_aa: CASTLSYDNEQFF
v_call: TRBV27; clone_size: NA; d_call: NA; j_call: TRBJ1-1; cdr3_length: 14; cdr3_nt: TGTGCCAGCAAAAGAAATCAGCGGAACACTGAAGCTTTCTTT; cdr3_aa: CASKRNQRNTEAFF
v_call: TRBV27; clone_size: NA; d_call: NA; j_call: TRBJ2-7; cdr3_length: 13; cdr3_nt: TGTGCCAGCAGTTTAAGGTTGACAAACGAGCAGTACTTC; cdr3_aa: CASSLRLTNEQYF
v_call: TRBV6-1; clone_size: NA; d_call: TRBD1; j_call: TRBJ2-7; cdr3_length: 14; cdr3_nt: TGTGCCAGCAGTGCAGGGACAGGGCTGAACGAGCAGTACTTC; cdr3_aa: CASSAGTGLNEQYF
v_call: TRBV28; clone_size: NA; d_call: TRBD1; j_call: TRBJ2-7; cdr3_length: 15; cdr3_nt: TGTGCCAGCAGTCCTCAAACAGGGGTTTTTGTGGAGCAGTACTTC; cdr3_aa: CASSPQTGVFVEQYF
v_call: TRBV5-4; clone_size: NA; d_call: TRBD1; j_call: TRBJ2-7; cdr3_length: 15; cdr3_nt: TGTGCCAGCAGCTCCGGGACAGGGAAAAACTACGAGCAGTACTTC; cdr3_aa: CASSSGTGKNYEQYF
v_call: TRBV7-9; clone_size: NA; d_call: NA; j_call: TRBJ1-2; cdr3_length: 15; cdr3_nt: TGTGCCAGCAGTGTGAGTCTAGTCTCAATAATGGGCTACACCTTC; cdr3_aa: CASSVSLVSIMGYTF